In this sample, the clone carrying this T cell receptor beta chain turned up once. Its matching antigen is unknown. This CDR3 contains 14 residues. Looked up from germline, CDR1 is LNHDA and CDR2 is SQIVND (reference sequence). V lost 4 bases and J lost 5, with 12 bases in between. The data were obtained in a study of a mutant IDH1 vaccine in newly diagnosed glioma. Assay used: immunoSEQ multiplex PCR; TCRdb lists only in-frame clones, some missing. This table has approximately 50,000 clones, roughly four fifths appearing once. Time point in this sample: week 47, end of study. Topical imiquimod was applied with each vaccine dose, which held 300 ug of mutant IDH1 20-mer peptide.

The source is a woman aged 45-65 years with glioma. V is TRBV19 and J is TRBJ1-5, with D possibly matching TRBD1 (5 bases). Here the sequenced sample was PBMCs, taken from a glioma patient whose treatment included an IDH1 peptide vaccine. CDR3 in DNA: TGTGCCAGTAGTAAGACAGAATGGGATCAGCCCCAGCATTTT. This sequence encodes CASSKTEWDQPQHF.